A single sample is the source of the 27 T cell receptor beta chains below, sequenced in a study of OX40 agonist ivuxolimab in advanced cancers. Sequenced by immunoSEQ multiplex PCR; TCRdb stores in-frame clones only, minus some. The data hold around 92,000 clones, with 85% to 95% observed a single time. The starting material was CD4+ or CD8+ T cells sorted from blood, obtained in a trial of the OX40 agonist ivuxolimab. These receptors were collected from an adult with an advanced solid tumor such as melanoma, head and neck, liver or kidney cancer.

Written as DNA, the CDR3 is TGTGCCAGCAGCAAGGACAGGGTATATGAAGCTTTCTTT. Residues: CASSKDRVYEAFF. The chain links TRBV5-8 to TRBJ1-1; TRBD1 aligns across 8 bases. The CDR3 is made up of 13 amino acids. The ends lost 4 bases at V and 7 bases at J; junction bases unmatched: 6. Germline lookup yields CDR1 SGHTS and CDR2 YDEGEE.

The sample holds a few counts of this clone. The chain recombines TRBV7-9 with TRBJ2-5; D gene uncertain. This CDR3 contains 13 residues. CDR1 SEHNR and CDR2 FQNEAQ come from the germline V gene (reference sequence). With 2 bases removed from V and 4 bases from J, the gap between germline ends came to 8 bases. The chain's CDR3 is CASSLFFLETQYF. The CDR3 coding sequence is TGTGCCAGCAGCTTATTTTTTTTAGAGACCCAGTACTTC.

The CDR3 is CASSEFKDSGANVLTF. For the CDR3, the DNA is TGTGCCAGCAGTGAATTTAAAGACTCTGGGGCCAACGTCCTGACTTTC. J is TRBJ2-6 and V is TRBV25-1; D remains unclear. V was trimmed by 1 base and J by 0 bases, leaving 7 bases between them. CDR1 is MGHDK, CDR2 SYGVNS, per germline. The CDR3 has 16 amino acids.

The chain has TRBV4-1 and TRBJ2-2, with 12 positions matching TRBD2. Germline values: CDR1 MGHRA, CDR2 YSYEKL. J gave up 8 bases and V 3 bases, and 7 bases lay outside the gene matches. The CDR3 consists of 16 residues. CDR3 protein: CASSHDTSGRSGELFF. CDR3 bases: TGCGCCAGCAGCCATGACACTAGCGGGAGGTCGGGGGAGCTGTTTTTT.

The chain employs TRBV2 and TRBJ2-2; D is uncertain. Germline V gene lookup returns CDR1 SNHLY and CDR2 FYNNEI. The CDR3 has 14 amino acids. V was shortened by 4 bases and J by 4 bases, with 10 bases between the two germline ends. The CDR3 loop is CASSAILSTGELFF. The CDR3, as DNA: TGTGCCAGCAGTGCCATCCTAAGCACCGGGGAGCTGTTTTTT.

The CDR3 bases are TGTGCCACCGAACAGGGGGGGAACACTGAAGCTTTCTTT. It is translated as CATEQGGNTEAFF. The V and J genes are TRBV10-3 and TRBJ1-1; 8 bases match TRBD1. The germline V gene has CDR1 ENHRY and CDR2 SYGVKD. The V segment lost 10 bases and the J segment 1 base; nucleotides outside the gene matches: 5. This CDR3 is 13 amino acids long.

CDR3 sequence: CASSKRHGLALYEQYV. CDR3 bases: TGTGCCAGCAGCAAAAGGCACGGACTAGCGCTCTACGAGCAGTACGTC. V usage is TRBV21-1 and J usage is TRBJ2-7; no check of the table's D call, TRBD2, against the DNA was made. TRBV21-1 is described as a pseudogene. The CDR3 extends over 16 amino acids.

V and J are TRBV15 and TRBJ1-3; 7 bases line up with TRBD1. The CDR3 has 16 amino acids. Germline assignment: CDR1 LNHNV and CDR2 YYDKDF (reference sequence). The V and J ends lost 3 bases and 5 bases, in that order; junction bases with no gene match: 10. The CDR3 nucleotides are TGTGCCACCAGCAGTGGGACAGTTAAAGAAAGAAACACCATATATTTT. It codes for CATSSGTVKERNTIYF. Filled out from reference TRBV15 and TRBJ1-3, the complete variable domain reads DAMVIQNPRYQVTQFGKPVTLSCSQTLNHNVMYWYQQKSSQAPKLLFHYYDKDFNNEADTPDNFQSRRPNTSFCFLDIRSPGLGDTAMYLCATSSGTVKERNTIYFGEGSWLTVV.

The rearrangement links TRBV7-9 to TRBJ2-2; TRBD2 agrees at 11 bases. The CDR3 is 15 residues long. Germline CDR1 SEHNR, CDR2 FQNEAQ (reference sequence). With 5 bases clipped from V and 5 bases from J, the junction kept 4 bases outside the gene matches. The DNA of the CDR3 is TGTGCCAGCAGCGGTGGACTAGCGGGTACCGGGGAGCTGTTTTTT. Its translation: CASSGGLAGTGELFF.

The chain links TRBV4-2 to TRBJ1-2, with D maybe TRBD1 (5 bases). Germline V lookup: CDR1 LGHNA, CDR2 YNFKEQ. V was shortened by 1 base and J by 4 bases, with 19 bases between the two germline ends. This CDR3 has 17 amino acids. The CDR3 protein is CASSQGSATEFPYGYTF. The CDR3 DNA sequence: TGTGCCAGCAGCCAAGGTTCGGCGACAGAGTTCCCCTATGGCTACACCTTC.

This sequence joins TRBV2 and TRBJ2-4, with TRBD2 identical over 12 bases. Per germline, CDR1 SNHLY and CDR2 FYNNEI. The CDR3 length is 14 residues. V lost 0 bases to trimming and J lost 10 bases; unmatched junction nucleotides: 1. The DNA for the CDR3 is TGTGCCAGCAGTGAAGCGCTAGCGGGGGGGATTCAGTACTTC. Translating gives CASSEALAGGIQYF.

The V and J genes are TRBV7-9 and TRBJ2-1; tentative D call: TRBD2 (5 bases). Germline CDR1 reads SEHNR; CDR2 reads FQNEAQ (reference sequence). Trimming removed 1 base at V and 10 bases at J, with 11 bases between. The length of the CDR3 is 13 residues. CDR3 coding DNA: TGTGCCAGCAGCTTAGACGGGATGAAGGAGCAGTTCTTC. This gives the protein CASSLDGMKEQFF.

The V call is TRBV5-1, the J call TRBJ2-3; perhaps TRBD2 as D (6 bases). V lost 0 bases to trimming and J lost 4 bases, with 9 bases between them. The CDR3 contains 14 residues. Germline CDR1 SGHRS, CDR2 YFSETQ. The CDR3 coding sequence is TGCGCCAGCAGCTTGGCGGGAGAGTCAGATACGCAGTATTTT. It yields the protein CASSLAGESDTQYF.

CDR3 bases: TGTGCCAGCAGACCGAGCAGCAGCTCCTATAATTCACCCCTCCACTTT. Encoded protein: CASRPSSSSYNSPLHF. The gene calls are TRBV7-2 and TRBJ1-6, with no clear D. The V and J ends lost 6 bases and 0 bases respectively, with 12 bases between them. Germline-derived CDR1 and CDR2 are SGHTA and FQGNSA. The CDR3 runs 16 residues.

The chain is built from TRBV2 and TRBJ1-6; the match to TRBD1 covers 7 bases. The CDR3 is 13 residues long. Unmatched junction bases numbered 10, after V lost 11 bases and J lost 9 bases. Looked up from germline, CDR1 is SNHLY and CDR2 is FYNNEI. CDR3 region: CAGQGERGSPLHF. The CDR3 region has the DNA TGTGCCGGCCAGGGGGAACGTGGTTCACCCCTCCACTTT.

The chain links TRBV6-5 to TRBJ1-3, with D tentatively TRBD1 (5 bases). Trimming took off 2 bases at V and 0 bases at J, with 8 bases between the two ends. The CDR3 runs to 15 residues. Germline lookup yields CDR1 MNHEY and CDR2 SVGAGI. CDR3 in amino acids: CASSYTGGSGNTIYF. Written as DNA, the CDR3 is TGTGCCAGCAGTTACACGGGGGGCTCTGGAAACACCATATATTTT.

This clone was counted a single time. This chain links TRBV2 with TRBJ2-1; 9 bases align to TRBD1. Germline V lookup: CDR1 SNHLY, CDR2 FYNNEI. The J segment lost 12 bases and the V segment lost 6 bases, leaving 6 bases of the junction unmatched. The CDR3 runs 12 residues. The CDR3 region has the DNA TGTGCCAGCAGAACAGGGGGCGCCGGGCAGTTCTTC. Amino acids: CASRTGGAGQFF.

This rearrangement joins TRBV6-6 to TRBJ1-3, with 8 bases lining up with TRBD1. V shed 0 bases and J 3 bases; nucleotides not matched to a gene: 1. Germline CDR1 MNHNY, CDR2 SVGAGI (reference sequence). This CDR3 has 15 residues. CDR3 in amino acids: CASSYSTGGGNTIYF. The CDR3 nucleotides are TGTGCCAGCAGTTACTCAACAGGGGGTGGAAACACCATATATTTT.

J is TRBJ2-7 and V is TRBV4-2; TRBD1 or TRBD2 may be the D gene (5 bases each). This CDR3 has 14 amino acids. Germline CDR1 and CDR2: LGHNA and YNFKEQ. V was clipped by 1 base and J by 7 bases, with 14 bases between them. DNA of the CDR3: TGTGCCAGCAGCCAAGCGGCTGGGACCCTAGAGCAGTACTTC. As protein: CASSQAAGTLEQYF.

This clone was seen just once. V is TRBV28 and J is TRBJ1-5, with 8 bases identical to TRBD1. V dropped 7 bases and J dropped 4; count of bases not matched to a gene: 3. Looked up from germline, CDR1 is MDHEN and CDR2 is SYDVKM. The CDR3 is 13 residues long. The CDR3 DNA sequence: TGTGCCAGCACGACAGGGGATAATCAGCCCCAGCATTTT. Amino acid sequence: CASTTGDNQPQHF.

The chain has TRBV23-1 and TRBJ2-1, with 7 bases aligning to TRBD2. TRBV23-1 is known as an ORF, though its function is uncertain. This CDR3 region has 12 residues. J lost 9 bases, V lost 8 bases, and 7 bases had no gene match. For the CDR3, the DNA is TGCGCCAGCGGGCGGGAGAGGGGTGAGCAGTTCTTC. This codes for CASGRERGEQFF.

The chain couples TRBV25-1 to TRBJ1-4; D gene unclear. Trimming removed 1 base from V and 7 bases from J, with 16 bases in between. This CDR3 has 16 amino acids. Germline CDR1 reads MGHDK; CDR2 reads SYGVNS. CDR3 DNA sequence: TGTGCCAGCAGTGAATCGGAACTCCTCCGTGGTGAAAAACTGTTTTTT. This encodes CASSESELLRGEKLFF. The full variable domain, completed using reference TRBV25-1 and TRBJ1-4, is EADIYQTPRYLVIGTGKKITLECSQTMGHDKMYWYQQDPGMELHLIHYSYGVNSTEKGDLSSESTVSRIRTEHFPLTLESARPSHTSQYLCASSESELLRGEKLFFGSGTQLSVL.

This sequence joins TRBV10-2 and TRBJ2-6, with 10 bases aligning to TRBD2. V lost 7 bases to trimming and J lost 0 bases; unmatched junction nucleotides: 6. Germline V lookup: CDR1 WSHSY, CDR2 SAAADI. The CDR3 has 17 residues. CDR3 nucleotide sequence: TGCGCCAGCACTAGCGGGGGCCATAGCTCTGGGGCCAACGTCCTGACTTTC. Translating it yields CASTSGGHSSGANVLTF.

CDR3 sequence: CAWSGPHGPRGRRNEQFF. The CDR3 DNA reads as TGTGCCTGGAGTGGACCCCACGGGCCCCGCGGGAGACGCAATGAGCAGTTCTTC. The gene calls are TRBV30 and TRBJ2-1, with TRBD2 matching 7 bases. Trimming removed 1 base from V and 6 bases from J; junction bases left unmatched: 18. Germline CDR1 GTSNPN, CDR2 SVGIG (reference sequence). The CDR3 runs 18 residues.

The rearrangement uses TRBV7-3 and TRBJ2-2, with 11 positions matching TRBD2. Losses at the gene ends were 5 bases for V and 6 bases for J; bases not matched to a gene: 8. Germline V gives CDR1 SGHTA, CDR2 FQGTGA. The CDR3 sequence is 16 residues long. The CDR3 coding sequence is TGTGCCAGCAGCCCCCTAGCGGGAGGTACGGCCGGGGAGCTGTTTTTT. It is translated as CASSPLAGGTAGELFF.

The chain links TRBV9 to TRBJ2-1; D might be TRBD2 (6 bases). V was clipped by 4 bases and J by 4 bases, with 18 bases between them. Germline lookup yields CDR1 SGDLS and CDR2 YYNGEE. This CDR3 is 16 amino acids long. CDR3 in DNA: TGTGCCAGCAGCCCTCTCCGTGCTAGCGCTTACAATGAGCAGTTCTTC. It translates to CASSPLRASAYNEQFF.

The chain joins TRBV15 to TRBJ2-7; D may be TRBD1 or TRBD2 (7 bases each). CDR1 is LNHNV, CDR2 YYDKDF, per germline (reference sequence). The CDR3 runs 18 residues. Trimming stripped 3 bases from V and 3 bases from J, with 24 bases between. In DNA form, the CDR3 reads TGTGCCACCAGCAGGGGGGGGATTCTTGGACAGGCGGTCTACGAGCAGTACTTC. Translating it yields CATSRGGILGQAVYEQYF.